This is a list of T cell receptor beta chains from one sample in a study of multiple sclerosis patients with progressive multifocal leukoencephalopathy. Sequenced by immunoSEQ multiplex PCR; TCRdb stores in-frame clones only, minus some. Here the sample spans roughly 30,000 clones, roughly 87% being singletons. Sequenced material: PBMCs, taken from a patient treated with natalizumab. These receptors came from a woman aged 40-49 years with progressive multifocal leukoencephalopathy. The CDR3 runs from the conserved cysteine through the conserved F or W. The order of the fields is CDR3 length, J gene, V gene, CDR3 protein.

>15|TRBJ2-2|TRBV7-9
CASSAGQGGTGELFF
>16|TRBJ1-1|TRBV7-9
CASSLVYRGQTTEAFF
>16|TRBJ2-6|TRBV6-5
CASSYSRAYGANVLTF
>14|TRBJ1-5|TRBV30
CAWSLQGGNQPQHF
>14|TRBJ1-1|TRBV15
CATSRVQGNTEAFF
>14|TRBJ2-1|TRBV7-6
CASSLGTGNNEQFF
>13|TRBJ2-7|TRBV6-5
CATSRTADYEQYF
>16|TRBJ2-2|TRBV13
CASSPGRGRNTGELFF
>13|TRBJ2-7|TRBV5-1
CASSFQASYEQYF
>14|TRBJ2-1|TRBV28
CASSFGTSVREQFF
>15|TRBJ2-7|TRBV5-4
CASSPWATGGGEQYF
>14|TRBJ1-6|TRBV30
CAWSLGQQNSPLHF
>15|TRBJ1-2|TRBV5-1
CASTPGQGTNYGYTF